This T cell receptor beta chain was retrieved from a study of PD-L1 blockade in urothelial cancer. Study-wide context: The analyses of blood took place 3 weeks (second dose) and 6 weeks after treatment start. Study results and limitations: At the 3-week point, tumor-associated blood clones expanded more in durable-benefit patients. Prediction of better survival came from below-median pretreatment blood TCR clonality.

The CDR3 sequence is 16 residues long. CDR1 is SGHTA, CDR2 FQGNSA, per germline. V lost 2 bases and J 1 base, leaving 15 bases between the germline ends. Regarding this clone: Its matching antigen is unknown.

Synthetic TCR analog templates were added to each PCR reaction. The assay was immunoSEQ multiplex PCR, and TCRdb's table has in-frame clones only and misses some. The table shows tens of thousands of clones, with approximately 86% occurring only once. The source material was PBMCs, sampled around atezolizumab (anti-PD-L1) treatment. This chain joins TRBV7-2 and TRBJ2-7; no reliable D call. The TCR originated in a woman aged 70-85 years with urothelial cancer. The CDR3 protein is CASSLNIDSLSYEQYF. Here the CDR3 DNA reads TGTGCCAGCAGCTTAAATATAGACTCGCTATCCTACGAGCAGTACTTC. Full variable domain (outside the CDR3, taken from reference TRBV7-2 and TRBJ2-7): GAGVSQSPSNKVTEKGKDVELRCDPISGHTALYWYRQSLGQGLEFLIYFQGNSAPDKSGLPSDRFSAERTGGSVSTLTIQRTQQEDSAVYLCASSLNIDSLSYEQYFGPGTRLTVT.